This is a list of T cell receptor beta chains from one sample in a study of long-term antiretroviral therapy in people with HIV. Sequencing was performed with immunoSEQ multiplex PCR; in TCRdb, only in-frame clones are kept and a portion is missing. The sample contains around 23,000 clones, roughly 90% of which appear only once. This specimen consisted of unsorted PBMCs, obtained 1.8 years before starting antiretroviral therapy. Source of these receptors: a man in his fifties with HIV. Each CDR3 is given with its conserved first and last residue. A D gene is named only where the DNA matches it firmly. Only part of the rows carry a size: once, few, many, or a class if the clone is expanded.

TRBJ2-7 . . TRBV10-3 CAISESGATISYEQYF TGTGCCATCAGTGAGTCAGGGGCAACTATCTCCTACGAGCAGTACTTC
TRBJ1-3 . TRBD1 TRBV18 CASSPGQGAISGNTIYF TGTGCCAGCTCACCGGGGCAGGGGGCAATATCTGGAAACACCATATATTTT
TRBJ2-3 . TRBD2 TRBV19 CASSIDSGLAGGWTDTQYF TGTGCCAGTAGTATAGATTCGGGACTAGCGGGGGGTTGGACAGATACGCAGTATTTT
TRBJ2-7 . . TRBV5-6 CASSLGGDHGEQYF TGTGCCAGCAGCTTGGGGGGGGATCACGGCGAGCAGTACTTC
TRBJ1-5 . TRBD1 TRBV7-2 CASSPSGGPQHF TGTGCCAGCAGCCCCTCAGGGGGGCCCCAGCATTTT
TRBJ1-5 . . TRBV6-1 CASSEWGGPSNQPQHF TGTGCCAGCAGTGAATGGGGGGGCCCAAGCAATCAGCCCCAGCATTTT
TRBJ2-1 . . TRBV7-3 CASSLGAPSYNEQFF TGTGCCAGCAGCTTAGGAGCGCCCTCCTACAATGAGCAGTTCTTC
TRBJ2-1 . TRBD2 TRBV5-5 CASSTLAGVGEQFF TGTGCCAGCAGCACCCTAGCGGGAGTTGGCGAGCAGTTCTTC
TRBJ1-1 once TRBD1 TRBV5-1 CASSGQGNTEAFF TGCGCCAGCAGCGGACAGGGGAACACTGAAGCTTTCTTT
TRBJ2-5 . . TRBV27 CASSLSFPVRGTQYF TGTGCCAGCAGTTTATCGTTCCCGGTTCGGGGGACCCAGTACTTC
TRBJ1-1 . TRBD1 TRBV5-1 CASSSGTGTTEAFF TGCGCCAGCAGCTCCGGGACAGGGACAACTGAAGCTTTCTTT
TRBJ2-5 . TRBD1 TRBV15 CATSILTGTGGAETQYF TGTGCCACCAGCATTCTTACCGGGACAGGGGGCGCAGAGACCCAGTACTTC
TRBJ1-3 . . TRBV5-1 CASSLTGTSGNTIYF TGCGCCAGCAGCTTGACAGGAACCTCTGGAAACACCATATATTTT
TRBJ2-7 . TRBD1 TRBV19 CASSFRRGQGLDEQYF TGTGCCAGTAGTTTCAGACGGGGACAGGGTTTGGACGAGCAGTACTTC
TRBJ1-2 . . TRBV10-3 CAISGIDYLSTF TGTGCCATCAGTGGAATAGATTATCTCTCCACCTTC
TRBJ2-5 . . TRBV19 CASSMPGQLRETQYF TGTGCCAGTAGTATGCCCGGACAGTTACGAGAGACCCAGTACTTC
TRBJ2-6 . . TRBV4-3 CASSHGGSGANVLTF TGCGCCAGCAGCCATGGCGGGTCTGGGGCCAACGTCCTGACTTTC
TRBJ2-5 . . TRBV6-6 CASSRVNEETQYF TGTGCCAGCAGTCGTGTTAACGAAGAGACCCAGTACTTC
TRBJ2-1 . TRBD2 TRBV5-8 CASSFGLASYNEQFF TGTGCCAGCAGCTTCGGACTAGCCTCCTACAATGAGCAGTTCTTC
TRBJ2-7 few . TRBV5-5 CASSRDYEQYF TGTGCCAGCAGCAGGGATTACGAGCAGTACTTC
TRBJ2-3 . TRBD2 TRBV5-1 CASRILAGAGDTQYF TGCGCCAGCAGGATACTAGCGGGAGCAGGAGATACGCAGTATTTT